This T cell receptor (beta chain) was recorded in a study of T cell repertoires in cytomegalovirus infection. TCRdb reprocessed the reads via MiXCR and lists one record per CDR3 protein. The data show 830,000 or so distinct CDR3 sequences, 32% seen once. Concerning this clonotype: Antigen specificity is unknown.

This TCR came from a human donor in good health (CMV status not recorded). Some clones in this sample may be carry-over from other donors' samples. This material consisted of cultured CD8+ T cells from PBMCs, taken from culture after CMV antigen stimulation.

This CDR3 is CSVDRRGHTGELFF. The CDR3 DNA follows: TGCAGCGTTGATCGTCGGGGGCACACCGGGGAGCTGTTTTTT. The rearrangement joins TRBV29-1 to TRBJ2-2, with D perhaps matching TRBD1 or TRBD2 (6 bases each). Germline V lookup: CDR1 SQVTM, CDR2 ANQGSEA. The CDR3 loop spans 14 amino acids. Trimming stripped 3 bases from V and 3 bases from J, with 11 bases between.